Listed here are 2 T cell receptor beta chains from one sample, sequenced in a study of T cell changes during pregnancy in multiple sclerosis. The protocol was immunoSEQ multiplex PCR, while the TCRdb copy is restricted to in-frame clones and leaves out a portion. The sample has more than 70,000 clones, around 93% seen once. Source: peripheral blood, taken before pregnancy. Source of these receptors: a female donor with multiple sclerosis, enrolled in a pregnancy study.

This chain connects TRBV7-6 to TRBJ2-5; 10 bases fit TRBD1. The V gene end was trimmed by 1 base and the J gene end by 4 bases; junction bases not matched to a gene: 6. The CDR3 has 16 residues. Per germline, CDR1 SGHVS and CDR2 FNYEAQ. CDR3 nucleotides: TGTGCCAGCAGCTTAGGGGGACAGGGGATAGGAGAGACCCAGTACTTC. Residues: CASSLGGQGIGETQYF.

This rearrangement joins TRBV7-8 to TRBJ2-7; D is possibly TRBD1 (6 bases). The germline V gene encodes CDR1 SGHVS and CDR2 FQNEAQ. The CDR3 extends over 12 amino acids. Trimming pared 1 base from V and 5 bases from J, leaving 6 bases between. The CDR3 DNA is TGTGCCAGCAGCTTAGACAGGGACGAGCAGTACTTC. Translation gives CASSLDRDEQYF.